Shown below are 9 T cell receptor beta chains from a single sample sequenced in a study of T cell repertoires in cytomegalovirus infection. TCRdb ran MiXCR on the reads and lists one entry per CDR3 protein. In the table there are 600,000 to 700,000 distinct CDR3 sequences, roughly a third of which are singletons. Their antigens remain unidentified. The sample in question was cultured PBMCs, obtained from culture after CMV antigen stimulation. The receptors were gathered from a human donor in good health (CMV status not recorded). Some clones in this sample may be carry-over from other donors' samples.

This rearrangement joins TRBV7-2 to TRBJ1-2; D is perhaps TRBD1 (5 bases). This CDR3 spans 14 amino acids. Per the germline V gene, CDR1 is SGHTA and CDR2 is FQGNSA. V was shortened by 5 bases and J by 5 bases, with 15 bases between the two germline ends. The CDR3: CASSGRQTIYGYTF. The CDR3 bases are TGTGCCAGCAGCGGGCGACAGACGATTTATGGCTACACCTTC.

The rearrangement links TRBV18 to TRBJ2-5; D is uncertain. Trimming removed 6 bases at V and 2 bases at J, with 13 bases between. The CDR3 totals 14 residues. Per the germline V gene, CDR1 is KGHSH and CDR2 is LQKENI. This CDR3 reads CASSPPSRQETQYF. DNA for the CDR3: TGTGCCAGCTCGCCTCCCTCACGGCAAGAGACCCAGTACTTC.

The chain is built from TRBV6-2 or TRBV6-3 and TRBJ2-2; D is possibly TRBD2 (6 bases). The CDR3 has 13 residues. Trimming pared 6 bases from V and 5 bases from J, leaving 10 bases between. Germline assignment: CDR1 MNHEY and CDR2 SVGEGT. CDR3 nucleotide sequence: TGTGCCAGCAGACCGACTAGTACCGGGGAGCTGTTTTTT. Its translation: CASRPTSTGELFF.

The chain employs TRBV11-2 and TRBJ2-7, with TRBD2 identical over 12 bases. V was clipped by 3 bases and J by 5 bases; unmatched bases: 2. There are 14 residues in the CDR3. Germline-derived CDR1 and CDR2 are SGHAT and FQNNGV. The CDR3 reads CASSFGLAGNEQYF. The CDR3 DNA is TGTGCCAGCAGCTTCGGACTAGCGGGGAACGAGCAGTACTTC.

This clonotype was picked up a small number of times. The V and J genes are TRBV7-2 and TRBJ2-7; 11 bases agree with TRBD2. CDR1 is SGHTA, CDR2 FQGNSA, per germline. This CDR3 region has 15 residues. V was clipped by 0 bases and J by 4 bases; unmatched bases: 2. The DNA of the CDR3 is TGTGCCAGCAGCTTAGCGGCTAGCGGGGGGTACGAGCAGTACTTC. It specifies CASSLAASGGYEQYF.

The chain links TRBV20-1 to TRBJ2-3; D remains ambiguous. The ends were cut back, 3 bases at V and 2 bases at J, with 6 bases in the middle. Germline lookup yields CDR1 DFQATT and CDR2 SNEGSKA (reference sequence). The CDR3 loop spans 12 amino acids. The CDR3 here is CSARKITDTQYF. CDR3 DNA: TGCAGTGCTAGGAAGATCACAGATACGCAGTATTTT.

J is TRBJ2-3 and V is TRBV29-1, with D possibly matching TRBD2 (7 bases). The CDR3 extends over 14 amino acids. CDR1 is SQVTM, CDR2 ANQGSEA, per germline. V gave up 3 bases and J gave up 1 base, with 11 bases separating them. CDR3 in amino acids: CSVEGGLGTDTQYF. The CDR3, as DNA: TGCAGCGTTGAGGGGGGGCTGGGCACAGATACGCAGTATTTT.

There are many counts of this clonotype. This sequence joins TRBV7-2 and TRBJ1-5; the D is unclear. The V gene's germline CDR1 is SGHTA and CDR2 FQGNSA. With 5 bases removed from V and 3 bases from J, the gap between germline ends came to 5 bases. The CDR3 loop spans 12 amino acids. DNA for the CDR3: TGTGCCAGCAGCCAATTCAATCAGCCCCAGCATTTT. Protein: CASSQFNQPQHF. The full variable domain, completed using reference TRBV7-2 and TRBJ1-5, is GAGVSQSPSNKVTEKGKDVELRCDPISGHTALYWYRQSLGQGLEFLIYFQGNSAPDKSGLPSDRFSAERTGGSVSTLTIQRTQQEDSAVYLCASSQFNQPQHFGDGTRLSIL.

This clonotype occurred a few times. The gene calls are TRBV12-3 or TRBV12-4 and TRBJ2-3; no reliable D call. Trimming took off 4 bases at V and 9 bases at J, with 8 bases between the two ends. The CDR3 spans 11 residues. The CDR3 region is CASSYQRTQYF. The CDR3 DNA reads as TGTGCCAGCAGTTATCAGAGGACGCAGTATTTT.